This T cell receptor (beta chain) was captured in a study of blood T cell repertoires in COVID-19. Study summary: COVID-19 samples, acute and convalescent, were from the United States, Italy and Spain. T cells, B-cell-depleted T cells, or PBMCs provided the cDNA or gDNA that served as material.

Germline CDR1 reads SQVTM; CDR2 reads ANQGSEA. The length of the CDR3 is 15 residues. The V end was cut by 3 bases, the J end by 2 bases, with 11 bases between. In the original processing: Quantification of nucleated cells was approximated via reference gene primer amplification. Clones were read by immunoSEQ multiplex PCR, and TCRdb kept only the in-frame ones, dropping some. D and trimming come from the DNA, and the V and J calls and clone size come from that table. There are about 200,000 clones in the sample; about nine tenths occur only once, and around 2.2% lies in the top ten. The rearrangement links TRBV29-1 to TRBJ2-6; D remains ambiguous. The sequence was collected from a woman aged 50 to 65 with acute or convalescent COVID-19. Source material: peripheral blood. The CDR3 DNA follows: TGCAGCGTTGAGGCTTCTGAGGCTGGGGCCAACGTCCTGACTTTC. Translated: CSVEASEAGANVLTF. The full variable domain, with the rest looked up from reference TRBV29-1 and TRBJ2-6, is SAVISQKPSRDICQRGTSLTIQCQVDSQVTMMFWYRQQPGQSLTLIATANQGSEATYESGFVIDKFPISRPNLTFSTLTVSNMSPEDSSIYLCSVEASEAGANVLTFGAGSRLTVL.